These 5 T cell receptor beta chains were all obtained from the same sample, sequenced in a study of blood T cell repertoires in COVID-19. Produced via immunoSEQ multiplex PCR; TCRdb's table is partial and in-frame only. The sample consists of some 290,000 clones, 90% of them appearing once. Material: peripheral blood. These receptors all stem from a woman in her thirties with COVID-19, enrolled during active disease.

The chain couples TRBV29-1 to TRBJ1-1; D unclear. The CDR3 loop spans 15 amino acids. CDR1 is SQVTM and CDR2 is ANQGSEA in the germline V gene. V lost 1 base and J lost 5, with 17 bases in between. The CDR3, as DNA: TGCAGCGTTGAAGTGCCAAGCCGGCACGGGACTGAAGCTTTCTTT. It encodes CSVEVPSRHGTEAFF.

The J gene is TRBJ1-2, the V gene TRBV6-5, with 10 bases aligning to TRBD1. With V trimmed by 0 bases and J by 5 bases, 6 bases remained unmatched. The V gene's germline CDR1 is MNHEY and CDR2 SVGAGI. The CDR3 covers 16 residues. CDR3 region: CASSYSRTGGLYGYTF. For the CDR3, the DNA is TGTGCCAGCAGTTACTCACGGACAGGGGGGCTTTATGGCTACACCTTC.

This rearrangement joins TRBV10-1 to TRBJ2-7; D is possibly TRBD2 (5 bases). Germline-derived CDR1 and CDR2 are WNHNN and SYGVQD (reference sequence). V gave up 5 bases and J gave up 2 bases, with 13 bases separating them. CDR3 size: 14 residues. Here the CDR3 reads CASSPPLVTYEQYF. In nucleotides, the CDR3 is TGCGCCAGCAGTCCCCCACTAGTCACCTACGAGCAGTACTTC.

The V and J genes are TRBV25-1 and TRBJ1-4; 8 bases agree with TRBD1. The V segment lost 2 bases and the J segment 4 bases; nucleotides outside the gene matches: 12. The CDR3 is 18 residues long. Germline lookup yields CDR1 MGHDK and CDR2 SYGVNS. The chain's CDR3 is CASSEGTGASSRNEKLFF. CDR3 DNA: TGTGCCAGCAGTGAAGGGACAGGCGCCTCCAGCCGTAATGAAAAACTGTTTTTT. Full variable domain (outside the CDR3, taken from reference TRBV25-1 and TRBJ1-4): EADIYQTPRYLVIGTGKKITLECSQTMGHDKMYWYQQDPGMELHLIHYSYGVNSTEKGDLSSESTVSRIRTEHFPLTLESARPSHTSQYLCASSEGTGASSRNEKLFFGSGTQLSVL.

The chain is built from TRBV18 and TRBJ2-7; 7 bases agree with TRBD1. Unmatched junction bases numbered 5, after V lost 3 bases and J lost 3 bases. This CDR3 contains 14 residues. Germline V lookup: CDR1 KGHSH, CDR2 LQKENI. The CDR3 here is CASSPRDRGYEQYF. The CDR3 region has the DNA TGTGCCAGCTCACCCCGGGACAGAGGCTACGAGCAGTACTTC.